Below, 21 T cell receptor beta chains from the same sample are listed, as sequenced in a study of CD8+ T cells in alopecia areata. The sequencing template was cDNA reverse transcribed from extracted RNA. TCRdb's table, derived via immunoSEQ multiplex PCR, lists solely in-frame clones and lacks some. In the table there are 110,000 or so clones, 55% to 70% of which are singletons. The source material was CD4+ T cells sorted from blood. All receptors come from a human donor in good health.

The V gene is TRBV2, the J gene TRBJ1-6, with unresolved D. This CDR3 has 13 amino acids. Germline CDR1 reads SNHLY; CDR2 reads FYNNEI. Trimming cost V 8 bases and J 4 bases, with 9 bases left between them. The CDR3: CASLQSYNSPLHF. CDR3 bases: TGTGCCAGCCTACAGAGTTATAATTCACCCCTCCACTTT.

Remarks on this clone: Relative to the germline gene, one junction end is altered; a read error may explain this. The rearrangement links TRBV5-1 to TRBJ2-7; possible D gene TRBD2, 5 bases. The germline gives CDR1 SGHRS, CDR2 YFSETQ. This CDR3 contains 13 residues. The CDR3 nucleotides read TGCGCCAGCAGCCTGACTGCCGGGATCCCAGCGGACTTC. Encoded protein: CASSLTAGIPADF.

V is TRBV4-1 and J is TRBJ1-2, with D tentatively TRBD1 (5 bases). V shed 7 bases and J shed 2 bases, with 8 bases lying between them. Germline V lookup: CDR1 MGHRA, CDR2 YSYEKL. The CDR3 runs to 12 residues. In nucleotides, the CDR3 is TGCGCCAGCAACCAGGGAAACTATGGCTACACCTTC. It codes for CASNQGNYGYTF.

This clone was seen once. J is TRBJ2-1 and V is TRBV29-1; a weak D match, TRBD2 (5 bases). V shed 7 bases and J shed 10 bases, with 14 bases lying between them. Germline V CDR1 and CDR2: SQVTM, ANQGSEA. This CDR3 comprises 11 residues. CDR3 sequence reads: CSGEPPGEQFF. The CDR3 DNA follows: TGCAGCGGGGAGCCTCCGGGGGAGCAGTTCTTC.

This chain uses TRBV5-1 with TRBJ1-2; D remains unclear. Per the germline V gene, CDR1 is SGHRS and CDR2 is YFSETQ. V lost 0 bases and J 2 bases, leaving 5 bases between the germline ends. This CDR3 region has 13 residues. In nucleotides, the CDR3 is TGCGCCAGCAGCTTGGAAGGGAACTATGGCTACACCTTC. It is translated as CASSLEGNYGYTF.

In its sample, this clone was seen a few times. The J gene is TRBJ1-1, the V gene TRBV19; D is unclear. V shed 5 bases and J shed 1 base, with 8 bases lying between them. This CDR3 region has 13 residues. Germline V gives CDR1 LNHDA, CDR2 SQIVND (reference sequence). The CDR3 spells CASSVRQNTEAFF. The CDR3 bases are TGTGCCAGTAGTGTCAGACAGAACACTGAAGCTTTCTTT. The whole variable domain, filled in from reference TRBV19 and TRBJ1-1, reads DGGITQSPKYLFRKEGQNVTLSCEQNLNHDAMYWYRQDPGQGLRLIYYSQIVNDFQKGDIAEGYSVSREKKESFPLTVTSAQKNPTAFYLCASSVRQNTEAFFGQGTRLTVV.

This clone has only a few counts. V gene TRBV29-1 combines with J gene TRBJ1-4; 12 nucleotides agree with TRBD1. The CDR3 is made up of 16 amino acids. Germline V gene lookup returns CDR1 SQVTM and CDR2 ANQGSEA. V was pared by 4 bases and J by 8 bases, with 11 bases of the junction left unmatched. The CDR3 coding sequence is TGCAGCGTTGCCGGGACAGGGGGCCAAAGATTCGAAAAACTGTTTTTT. Translated: CSVAGTGGQRFEKLFF.

This clone was seen only a few times. The V call is TRBV7-2, the J call TRBJ2-3, with D maybe TRBD1 (5 bases). The CDR3 loop spans 16 amino acids. The germline V gene has CDR1 SGHTA and CDR2 FQGNSA. The V gene lost 5 bases and the J gene lost 1 base, with 16 bases spanning the gap. The CDR3 is CASSPLVGAGTDTQYF. For the CDR3, the DNA is TGTGCCAGCAGCCCTCTGGTAGGGGCAGGCACAGATACGCAGTATTTT.

The rearrangement uses TRBV7-2 and TRBJ2-2, with 10 bases aligning to TRBD2. This CDR3 contains 14 residues. V shed 5 bases and J 6 bases; nucleotides not matched to a gene: 3. Germline V gives CDR1 SGHTA, CDR2 FQGNSA. The chain's CDR3 is CASSQGLASGELFF. The CDR3 nucleotides read TGTGCCAGCAGCCAGGGACTAGCGTCCGGGGAGCTGTTTTTT.

The chain joins TRBV28 to TRBJ1-2; no clear D gene. Germline assignment: CDR1 MDHEN and CDR2 SYDVKM. Trimming cost V 1 base and J 4 bases, with 10 bases left between them. The CDR3 runs to 14 residues. The CDR3 region is CASSLSRRAYGYTF. The CDR3 DNA sequence: TGTGCCAGCAGTTTATCCCGAAGGGCCTATGGCTACACCTTC.

The table lists this clone with a few counts. The chain links TRBV6-1 to TRBJ1-1; 7 bases are a match to TRBD1. The germline V gene encodes CDR1 MNHNS and CDR2 SASEGT. The CDR3 totals 14 residues. V shed 8 bases and J 7 bases; nucleotides not matched to a gene: 13. The CDR3 DNA sequence: TGTGCCAGCCTTAAGACAGGGAGGGACGTTGAAGCTTTCTTT. Translation gives CASLKTGRDVEAFF.

The chain couples TRBV29-1 to TRBJ2-3; TRBD2 matches at 8 bases. This CDR3 region has 14 residues. Germline V gene sequence: CDR1 SQVTM, CDR2 ANQGSEA. The CDR3 protein is CCGITGTSVDTQYF. The DNA of the CDR3 is TGCTGCGGAATAACCGGGACTAGTGTGGATACGCAGTATTTT.

CDR3: CATSPGTRFEKLFF. The CDR3 nucleotides read TGTGCCACCAGCCCCGGGACCAGGTTCGAAAAACTGTTTTTT. The genes are TRBV15 and TRBJ1-4; D may be TRBD1 (5 bases). CDR1 is LNHNV, CDR2 YYDKDF, per germline (reference sequence). Between the trimmed V and J ends, which lost 5 bases and 8 bases, there was a span of 15 bases. This CDR3 contains 14 residues. The entire variable domain, with the rest obtained from reference TRBV15 and TRBJ1-4, is as follows: DAMVIQNPRYQVTQFGKPVTLSCSQTLNHNVMYWYQQKSSQAPKLLFHYYDKDFNNEADTPDNFQSRRPNTSFCFLDIRSPGLGDTAMYLCATSPGTRFEKLFFGSGTQLSVL.

The rearrangement links TRBV30 to TRBJ2-7; a weak D match, TRBD1 (6 bases). Germline V gene data show CDR1 as GTSNPN and CDR2 as SVGIG (reference sequence). This CDR3 comprises 15 residues. V lost 0 bases to trimming and J lost 1 base, with 13 bases between them. The CDR3 DNA reads TGTGCCTGGAGTGTACCCGGACAGCAGTCCTACGAGCAGTACTTC. Its protein is CAWSVPGQQSYEQYF.

The chain carries TRBV7-9 and TRBJ2-7, with D possibly called TRBD1 or TRBD2 (6 bases each). CDR3 length equals 16 residues. CDR1 is SEHNR and CDR2 is FQNEAQ in the germline V gene (reference sequence). With 5 bases removed from V and 7 bases from J, the gap between germline ends came to 24 bases. This CDR3 is CASSPPGAVSSGEQYF. The CDR3 bases are TGTGCCAGCAGCCCCCCGGGGGCAGTCTCCTCGGGTGAGCAGTACTTC.

V usage is TRBV7-9 and J usage is TRBJ1-2; a weak D match, TRBD1 (5 bases). V lost 1 base and J lost 8, with 8 bases in between. Per the germline V gene, CDR1 is SEHNR and CDR2 is FQNEAQ (reference sequence). The CDR3 contains 12 residues. The CDR3 loop reads CASSLETGGYTF. The CDR3 DNA reads as TGTGCCAGCAGCTTAGAAACAGGCGGCTACACCTTC.

The V and J genes are TRBV29-1 and TRBJ2-3; TRBD2 matches at 8 bases. The CDR3 covers 14 residues. V shed 3 bases, J shed 2 bases, and the junction held 4 bases outside the gene matches. Germline CDR1 reads SQVTM; CDR2 reads ANQGSEA. CDR3 sequence reads: CSVESGSNTDTQYF. Written as DNA, the CDR3 is TGCAGCGTTGAGAGCGGGAGTAACACAGATACGCAGTATTTT.

The CDR3: CASSLAPGRNNSPLHF. CDR3 nucleotide sequence: TGCGCCAGCAGCTTGGCCCCGGGACGGAATAATTCACCCCTCCACTTT. This chain uses TRBV5-1 with TRBJ1-6; maybe TRBD1 (5 bases). V was shortened by 0 bases and J by 5 bases, with 12 bases between the two germline ends. Germline V gene lookup returns CDR1 SGHRS and CDR2 YFSETQ. The CDR3 has 16 amino acids.

This chain links TRBV30 with TRBJ1-2, with 8 bases aligning to TRBD1. J gave up 4 bases and V 4 bases, and 5 bases lay outside the gene matches. This CDR3 has 13 amino acids. Germline loops: CDR1 GTSNPN, CDR2 SVGIG (reference sequence). The CDR3 bases are TGTGCCTGGACCAACAGGGGGACCTATGGCTACACCTTC. This sequence encodes CAWTNRGTYGYTF.

The chain links TRBV5-1 to TRBJ2-5, with D possibly TRBD1 on 6 matching bases. CDR1 is SGHRS and CDR2 is YFSETQ in the germline V gene. The V gene lost 4 bases and the J gene lost 4 bases, with 14 bases spanning the gap. This CDR3 has 14 amino acids. CDR3 protein: CASSPWDTRETQYF. CDR3 sequence (DNA): TGCGCCAGCAGCCCATGGGACACAAGAGAGACCCAGTACTTC. Using reference TRBV5-1 and TRBJ2-5 for the parts outside the CDR3, the full variable domain is KAGVTQTPRYLIKTRGQQVTLSCSPISGHRSVSWYQQTPGQGLQFLFEYFSETQRNKGNFPGRFSGRQFSNSRSEMNVSTLELGDSALYLCASSPWDTRETQYFGPGTRLLVL.

The V and J genes are TRBV30 and TRBJ1-6, with D uncertain. Trimming left V 3 bases short and J 4 bases short, with 7 bases between. CDR3 size: 13 residues. Germline CDR1 GTSNPN, CDR2 SVGIG (reference sequence). CDR3 DNA sequence: TGTGCCTGGAGCTCGGGTTATAATTCACCCCTCCACTTT. This encodes CAWSSGYNSPLHF.